The TCR beta chain described here comes from a study of beta chain features in type 1 diabetes. Findings of the study overall: Type 1 diabetes patients had fewer VDJ junction insertions and more deletions. Compared to healthy donors, patients appeared to have naive, central memory and Treg TCRB repertoires that were more alike.

This clone was counted a few times. The antigen is not known. The CDR3 length is 13 residues. Trimming stripped 4 bases from V and 0 bases from J, with 9 bases between. CDR1 and CDR2 (germline): GTSNPN, SVGIG (reference sequence). Sequenced material consisted of expressed TCRB transcripts (all of the isolated RNA was reverse transcribed). Repertoires were generated with immunoSEQ multiplex PCR, while TCRdb's copy carries only in-frame clones and drops some. Of around 400,000 clones detected, around 12% appear once; the ten largest clones hold 0.017%. The source of this sequence is a young man in good health. The sequenced sample consisted of naive CD4+ T cells from blood. This chain uses TRBV30 with TRBJ1-1; perhaps TRBD1 as D (5 bases). The chain's CDR3 is CAWIMTVNTEAFF. The CDR3 bases are TGTGCCTGGATTATGACAGTGAACACTGAAGCTTTCTTT.